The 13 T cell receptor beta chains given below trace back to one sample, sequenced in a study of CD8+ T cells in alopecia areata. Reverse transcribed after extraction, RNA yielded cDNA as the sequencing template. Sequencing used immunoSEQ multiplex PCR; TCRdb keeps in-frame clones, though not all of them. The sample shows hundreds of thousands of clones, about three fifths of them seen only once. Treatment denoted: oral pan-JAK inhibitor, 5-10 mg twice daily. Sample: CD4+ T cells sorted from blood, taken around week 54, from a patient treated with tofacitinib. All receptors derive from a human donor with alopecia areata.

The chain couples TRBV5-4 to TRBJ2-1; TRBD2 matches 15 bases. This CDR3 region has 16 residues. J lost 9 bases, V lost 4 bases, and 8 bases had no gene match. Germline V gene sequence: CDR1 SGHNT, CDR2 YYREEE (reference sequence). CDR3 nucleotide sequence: TGTGCCAGCAGCCCGAGGACTAGCGGGGGGGCAGTTGAGCAGTTCTTC. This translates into CASSPRTSGGAVEQFF.

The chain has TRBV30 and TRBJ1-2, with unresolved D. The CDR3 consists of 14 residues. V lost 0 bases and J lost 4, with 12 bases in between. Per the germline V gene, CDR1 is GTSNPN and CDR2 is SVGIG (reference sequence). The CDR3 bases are TGTGCCTGGAGTGTACTCGAGGTACTCTATGGCTACACCTTC. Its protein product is CAWSVLEVLYGYTF.

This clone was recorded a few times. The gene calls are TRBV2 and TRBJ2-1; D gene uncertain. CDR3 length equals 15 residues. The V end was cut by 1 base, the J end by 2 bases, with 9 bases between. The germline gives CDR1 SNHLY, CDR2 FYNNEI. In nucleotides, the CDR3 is TGTGCCAGCAGTGAAGAGGCCACTACCTACAATGAGCAGTTCTTC. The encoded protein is CASSEEATTYNEQFF.

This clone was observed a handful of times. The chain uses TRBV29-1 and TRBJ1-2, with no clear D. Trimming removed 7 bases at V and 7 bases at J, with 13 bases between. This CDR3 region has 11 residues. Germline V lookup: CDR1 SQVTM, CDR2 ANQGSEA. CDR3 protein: CSALGRFGYTF. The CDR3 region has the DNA TGCAGCGCATTGGGCAGATTTGGCTACACCTTC.

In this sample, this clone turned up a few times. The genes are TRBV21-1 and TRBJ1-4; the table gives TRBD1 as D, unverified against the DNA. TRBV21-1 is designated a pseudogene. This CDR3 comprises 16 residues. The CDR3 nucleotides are TGTGCCGAACAGGGGGCGGAGGTTCGGGATAATGAAAAACTGTTTTTT. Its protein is CAEQGAEVRDNEKLFF.

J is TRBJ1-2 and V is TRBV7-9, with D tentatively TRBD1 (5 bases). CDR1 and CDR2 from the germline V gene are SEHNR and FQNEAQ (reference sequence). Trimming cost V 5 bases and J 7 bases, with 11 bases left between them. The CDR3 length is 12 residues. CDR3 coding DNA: TGTGCCAGCAGCCCCCCAGGGAGTGGCTACACCTTC. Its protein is CASSPPGSGYTF. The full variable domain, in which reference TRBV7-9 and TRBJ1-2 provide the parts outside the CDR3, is DTGVSQNPRHKITKRGQNVTFRCDPISEHNRLYWYRQTLGQGPEFLTYFQNEAQLEKSRLLSDRFSAERPKGSFSTLEIQRTEQGDSAMYLCASSPPGSGYTFGSGTRLTVV.

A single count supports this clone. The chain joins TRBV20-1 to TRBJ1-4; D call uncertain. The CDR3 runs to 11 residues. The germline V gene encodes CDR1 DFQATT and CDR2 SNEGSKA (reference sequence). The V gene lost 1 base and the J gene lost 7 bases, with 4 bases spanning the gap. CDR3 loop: CSARAGEKLFF. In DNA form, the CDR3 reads TGCAGTGCTAGAGCCGGTGAAAAACTGTTTTTT.

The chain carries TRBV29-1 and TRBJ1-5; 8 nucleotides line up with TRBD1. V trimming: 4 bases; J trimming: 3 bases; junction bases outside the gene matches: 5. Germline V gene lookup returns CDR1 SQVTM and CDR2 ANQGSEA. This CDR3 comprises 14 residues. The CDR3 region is CSVASGGVNQPQHF. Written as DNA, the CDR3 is TGCAGCGTTGCGTCAGGGGGCGTCAATCAGCCCCAGCATTTT.

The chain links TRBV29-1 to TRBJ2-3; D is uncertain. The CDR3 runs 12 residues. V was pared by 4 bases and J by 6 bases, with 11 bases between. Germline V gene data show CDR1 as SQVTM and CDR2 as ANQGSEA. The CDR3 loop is CSVVSSSDTQYF. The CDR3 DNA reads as TGCAGCGTTGTTTCGTCGTCGGATACGCAGTATTTT.

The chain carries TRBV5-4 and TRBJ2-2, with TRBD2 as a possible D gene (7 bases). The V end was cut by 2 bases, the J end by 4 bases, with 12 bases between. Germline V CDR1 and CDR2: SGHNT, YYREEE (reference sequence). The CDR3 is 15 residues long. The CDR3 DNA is TGTGCCAGCAGCTTCGGCGCGGGGGCCACCGGGGAGCTGTTTTTT. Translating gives CASSFGAGATGELFF.

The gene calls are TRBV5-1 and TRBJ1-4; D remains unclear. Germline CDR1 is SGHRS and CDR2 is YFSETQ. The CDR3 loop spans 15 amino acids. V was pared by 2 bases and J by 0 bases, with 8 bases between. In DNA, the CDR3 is TGCGCCAGCAGCTTCGACGTTGCAACTAATGAAAAACTGTTTTTT. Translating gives CASSFDVATNEKLFF. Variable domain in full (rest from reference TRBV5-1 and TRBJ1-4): KAGVTQTPRYLIKTRGQQVTLSCSPISGHRSVSWYQQTPGQGLQFLFEYFSETQRNKGNFPGRFSGRQFSNSRSEMNVSTLELGDSALYLCASSFDVATNEKLFFGSGTQLSVL.

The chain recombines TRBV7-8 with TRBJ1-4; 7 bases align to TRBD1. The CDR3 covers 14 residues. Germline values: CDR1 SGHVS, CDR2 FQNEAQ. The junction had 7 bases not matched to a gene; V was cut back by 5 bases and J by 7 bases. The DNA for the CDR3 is TGTGCCAGCAGCCCACGACAGGGTGGTGAAAAACTGTTTTTT. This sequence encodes CASSPRQGGEKLFF.

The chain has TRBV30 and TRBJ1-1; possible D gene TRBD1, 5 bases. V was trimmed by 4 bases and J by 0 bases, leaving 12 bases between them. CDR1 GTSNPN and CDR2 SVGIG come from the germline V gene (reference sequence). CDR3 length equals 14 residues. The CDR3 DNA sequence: TGTGCCTGGAATAGTCAGGGAATGAACACTGAAGCTTTCTTT. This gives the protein CAWNSQGMNTEAFF.